This T cell receptor beta chain was captured in a study of CD8 T cells in Susac syndrome. cDNA came from around 0.5 to 1 ug RNA primed by random hexamers. Multiplex immunoSEQ PCR targeted 54 Vbeta and 13 Jbeta TCR beta segments. MiXCR, applied by TCRdb to the immunoSEQ multiplex PCR reads, yields one record per CDR3 protein. The sample records approximately 280,000 distinct CDR3 sequences, about 85% being singletons. Sequencing of TCR beta was performed on blood CD8+ and CD4+ T cells. The multiple sclerosis controls were treatment-naive patients affected by stable or active relapsing-remitting disease. In regard to this clonotype: The target antigen is unknown.

Overall study results and limits: Acknowledgment was made by the study that its TCR sequencing and HLA analysis involved a relatively small number of individuals.

The sequence was obtained from a human donor with multiple sclerosis. The sequenced material came from CD8+ T cells from PBMCs.

The CDR3 DNA is TGTGCCAGCCTCTTCAGACCGACTCCCGGGGCCAACGTCCTGACTTTC. Its protein is CASLFRPTPGANVLTF. The V and J genes are TRBV11-2 and TRBJ2-6; D not certain. Germline V CDR1 and CDR2: SGHAT, FQNNGV. Trimming cost V 8 bases and J 4 bases, with 18 bases left between them. The CDR3 loop spans 16 amino acids.